These 24 T cell receptor beta chains came from one sample sequenced in a study of blood T cell repertoires in COVID-19. The repertoire was sequenced with immunoSEQ multiplex PCR; TCRdb's copy has only in-frame clones and lacks some. The sample consists of over 300,000 clones, 70% to 90% of them appearing once. Sequencing was performed on PBMCs or T cells enriched from blood (not recorded which). These receptors all stem from a man younger than 40 who had recovered from COVID-19.

The rearrangement uses TRBV5-1 and TRBJ2-3, with unresolved D. The CDR3 sequence is 16 residues long. The ends were cut back, 4 bases at V and 2 bases at J, with 17 bases in the middle. CDR1 and CDR2 from the germline V gene are SGHRS and YFSETQ. The CDR3 DNA reads TGCGCCAGCAGCCCCTACGTCCGGAGCGACACAGATACGCAGTATTTT. Translated: CASSPYVRSDTDTQYF.

The chain uses TRBV4-3 and TRBJ2-3, with 8 nucleotides matching TRBD1. Trimming at V came to 3 bases and at J to 4 bases, leaving 6 bases not matched to a gene. The CDR3 consists of 15 residues. CDR1 is LGHNA and CDR2 is YSLEER in the germline V gene. The CDR3 DNA reads as TGCGCCAGCAGCCAGCAGACAGGGGACGCAGATACGCAGTATTTT. It codes for CASSQQTGDADTQYF.

The gene calls are TRBV27 and TRBJ2-1, with a tentative D call TRBD1 (5 bases). The V and J ends lost 4 bases and 6 bases respectively, with 10 bases between them. This CDR3 is 13 amino acids long. Germline V lookup: CDR1 MNHEY, CDR2 SMNVEV (reference sequence). The CDR3 region is CASSSLTGNEQFF. CDR3 nucleotides: TGTGCCAGCAGTTCCCTCACAGGCAATGAGCAGTTCTTC.

The V gene is TRBV10-1, the J gene TRBJ1-6; 8 nucleotides match TRBD1. CDR1 is WNHNN and CDR2 is SYGVQD in the germline V gene (reference sequence). Trimming took 6 bases from V and 10 from J; bases not matched to a gene: 11. The CDR3 consists of 15 residues. CDR3 in amino acids: CASSSGQGTRSPLHF. In DNA form, the CDR3 reads TGCGCCAGCAGCAGTGGACAGGGTACTCGCTCACCCCTCCACTTT.

This sequence joins TRBV6-1 and TRBJ1-1; 9 nucleotides align to TRBD1. CDR3 length: 16 amino acids. The germline CDR1 and CDR2 sequences are MNHNS and SASEGT. V was clipped by 4 bases and J by 3 bases; unmatched bases: 9. The CDR3, as DNA: TGTGCCAGCAGTGGGGACAGGGCGATGGCGTACACTGAAGCTTTCTTT. Protein product: CASSGDRAMAYTEAFF.

This clone was counted only a few times. V gene TRBV7-3 combines with J gene TRBJ2-7, with 7 bases aligning to TRBD1. J gave up 5 bases and V 4 bases, and 5 bases lay outside the gene matches. The CDR3 consists of 13 residues. Germline CDR1 SGHTA, CDR2 FQGTGA. The CDR3 protein is CASSSGGQDEQYF. The CDR3 DNA is TGTGCCAGCAGCTCAGGGGGTCAGGACGAGCAGTACTTC.

This sequence joins TRBV5-6 and TRBJ2-7, with 8 bases that match TRBD1. Germline CDR1 SGHDT, CDR2 YYEEEE. J lost 7 bases, V lost 4 bases, and 7 bases had no gene match. The CDR3 loop spans 13 amino acids. The CDR3 protein is CASSKDRGGEQYF. CDR3 nucleotide sequence: TGTGCCAGCAGCAAAGACAGGGGTGGGGAGCAGTACTTC.

This chain uses TRBV7-9 with TRBJ1-6; D ambiguous. The germline V gene has CDR1 SEHNR and CDR2 FQNEAQ (reference sequence). V lost 1 base to trimming and J lost 8 bases, with 12 bases between them. This CDR3 is 15 amino acids long. CDR3 sequence (DNA): TGTGCCAGCAGCTTAGAGGCAGTGGGCGATTCACCCCTCCACTTT. It codes for CASSLEAVGDSPLHF. Variable domain in full (rest from reference TRBV7-9 and TRBJ1-6): DTGVSQNPRHKITKRGQNVTFRCDPISEHNRLYWYRQTLGQGPEFLTYFQNEAQLEKSRLLSDRFSAERPKGSFSTLEIQRTEQGDSAMYLCASSLEAVGDSPLHFGNGTRLTVT.

CDR3 nucleotide sequence: TGTGCCAGCAGTGAAGTGACGGGTGAAGCTTTCTTT. Protein: CASSEVTGEAFF. This rearrangement joins TRBV2 to TRBJ1-1; D call uncertain. The germline V and J ends were trimmed by 1 base and 7 bases, with 7 bases remaining between them. The CDR3 extends over 12 amino acids. Germline CDR1 is SNHLY and CDR2 is FYNNEI.

This clone was seen a single time. V gene TRBV7-2 combines with J gene TRBJ2-7, with 8 bases aligning to TRBD2. The V gene end was trimmed by 5 bases and the J gene end by 5 bases; junction bases not matched to a gene: 14. CDR1 and CDR2 (germline): SGHTA, FQGNSA. This CDR3 contains 16 residues. DNA for the CDR3: TGTGCCAGCAGCGTAATAACCGGGACTAGTGTCCACGAGCAGTACTTC. Encoded protein: CASSVITGTSVHEQYF.

This clone was observed a handful of times. The chain links TRBV3-1 (or the pseudogene TRBV3-2) to TRBJ1-2; D is uncertain. CDR1 and CDR2 from the germline V gene are LGHDT and YNNKEL (reference sequence). Trimming left V 5 bases short and J 8 bases short, with 12 bases between. The CDR3 loop spans 12 amino acids. The CDR3 sequence is CASSEGGSGYTF. In DNA, the CDR3 is TGTGCCAGCAGCGAGGGCGGGAGCGGCTACACCTTC.

J is TRBJ2-1 and V is TRBV19, with a possible D match to TRBD1 (6 bases). The CDR3 has 15 amino acids. Trimming left V 1 base short and J 7 bases short, with 14 bases between. From germline, CDR1 is LNHDA and CDR2 SQIVND (reference sequence). CDR3 bases: TGTGCCAGTAGTATAGTACAGGGTCTGGCGAATGAGCAGTTCTTC. This gives the protein CASSIVQGLANEQFF. The whole variable domain, filled in from reference TRBV19 and TRBJ2-1, reads DGGITQSPKYLFRKEGQNVTLSCEQNLNHDAMYWYRQDPGQGLRLIYYSQIVNDFQKGDIAEGYSVSREKKESFPLTVTSAQKNPTAFYLCASSIVQGLANEQFFGPGTRLTVL.

V is TRBV5-1 and J is TRBJ1-4; weak D call: TRBD1 (5 bases). The CDR3 length is 16 residues. The V gene lost 3 bases and the J gene lost 0 bases, with 12 bases spanning the gap. CDR1 is SGHRS and CDR2 is YFSETQ in the germline V gene. This CDR3 is CASSSLGGTTNEKLFF. In nucleotides, the CDR3 is TGCGCCAGCAGCTCGCTTGGGGGGACAACTAATGAAAAACTGTTTTTT.

CDR3 sequence reads: CASSIHRTSTDTQYF. In DNA, the CDR3 is TGTGCCAGTAGTATCCACAGAACTAGCACAGATACGCAGTATTTT. The chain recombines TRBV19 with TRBJ2-3; D is unclear. V was pared by 3 bases and J by 0 bases, with 10 bases between. This CDR3 comprises 15 residues. CDR1 is LNHDA and CDR2 is SQIVND in the germline V gene (reference sequence).

This chain uses TRBV2 with TRBJ1-1, with D possibly matching TRBD1 (5 bases). Germline V gene lookup returns CDR1 SNHLY and CDR2 FYNNEI. This CDR3 comprises 15 residues. The ends were cut back, 3 bases at V and 4 bases at J, with 15 bases in the middle. The CDR3 region is CASSDRAGRITEAFF. CDR3 bases: TGTGCCAGCAGTGACAGGGCAGGGCGGATCACTGAAGCTTTCTTT. The whole variable domain, remainder taken from reference TRBV2 and TRBJ1-1, is EPEVTQTPSHQVTQMGQEVILRCVPISNHLYFYWYRQILGQKVEFLVSFYNNEISEKSEIFDDQFSVERPDGSNFTLKIRSTKLEDSAMYFCASSDRAGRITEAFFGQGTRLTVV.

CDR3 amino acids: CASSPRDRGSYEQYF. The CDR3 nucleotides are TGTGCCAGCTCACCAAGGGACAGGGGAAGCTACGAGCAGTACTTC. The V and J genes are TRBV18 and TRBJ2-7, with 10 bases matching TRBD1. The CDR3 runs to 15 residues. J gave up 3 bases and V 2 bases, and 4 bases lay outside the gene matches. Germline CDR1 reads KGHSH; CDR2 reads LQKENI.

The chain couples TRBV19 to TRBJ1-5; 10 positions agree with TRBD1. The germline gives CDR1 LNHDA, CDR2 SQIVND (reference sequence). This CDR3 is built from 18 residues. With 4 bases clipped from V and 3 bases from J, the junction kept 12 bases outside the gene matches. The CDR3 DNA reads as TGTGCCAGTAGTACAGGGACAGGGGTAATTCCCTACAATCAGCCCCAGCATTTT. Protein: CASSTGTGVIPYNQPQHF. The full variable domain, in which reference TRBV19 and TRBJ1-5 provide the parts outside the CDR3, is DGGITQSPKYLFRKEGQNVTLSCEQNLNHDAMYWYRQDPGQGLRLIYYSQIVNDFQKGDIAEGYSVSREKKESFPLTVTSAQKNPTAFYLCASSTGTGVIPYNQPQHFGDGTRLSIL.

This rearrangement joins TRBV6-5 to TRBJ2-7; possible D gene TRBD2, 5 bases. The germline V gene has CDR1 MNHEY and CDR2 SVGAGI. The CDR3 length is 15 residues. Trimming removed 10 bases from V and 3 bases from J, with 22 bases in between. The CDR3 nucleotides are TGTGCCACGTCCCGGCGGGCTGATTCGGACTACGAGCAGTACTTC. Translation: CATSRRADSDYEQYF.

The chain carries TRBV12-5 and TRBJ1-2; TRBD1 matches at 9 bases. The CDR3 has 14 amino acids. Germline V gene sequence: CDR1 LGHNT, CDR2 FRNRAP. V lost 9 bases and J lost 7; bases outside the gene matches: 12. The CDR3 DNA reads as TGTGCTAGCTCCGAAGGACAGGGGAGGGCTGGCTACACCTTC. It translates to CASSEGQGRAGYTF.

The chain combines TRBV6-5 with TRBJ1-2; TRBD1 agrees at 8 bases. With 7 bases clipped from V and 1 base from J, the junction kept 5 bases outside the gene matches. Germline CDR1 and CDR2: MNHEY and SVGAGI. The CDR3 runs 14 residues. CDR3 DNA sequence: TGTGCCAGCACCCGACAGGGGCATAACTATGGCTACACCTTC. This translates into CASTRQGHNYGYTF.

Regarding this clone: Other nucleotide sequences from this sample produce the same CDR3. The chain uses TRBV7-9 and TRBJ1-1; D is uncertain. V gave up 2 bases and J gave up 1 base, with 5 bases separating them. CDR1 and CDR2 from the germline V gene are SEHNR and FQNEAQ (reference sequence). The CDR3 length is 13 residues. CDR3 bases: TGTGCCAGCAGCTTATCGGGGAACACTGAAGCTTTCTTT. Translation gives CASSLSGNTEAFF. The full variable domain, rest sourced from reference TRBV7-9 and TRBJ1-1, is DTGVSQNPRHKITKRGQNVTFRCDPISEHNRLYWYRQTLGQGPEFLTYFQNEAQLEKSRLLSDRFSAERPKGSFSTLEIQRTEQGDSAMYLCASSLSGNTEAFFGQGTRLTVV.

The rearrangement joins TRBV10-2 to TRBJ1-2; D unresolved. The CDR3 contains 15 residues. CDR1 and CDR2 from the germline V gene are WSHSY and SAAADI. V lost 2 bases to trimming and J lost 0 bases, with 10 bases between them. Here the CDR3 reads CASSEDTDANYGYTF. For the CDR3, the DNA is TGCGCCAGCAGTGAGGACACTGACGCTAACTATGGCTACACCTTC.

V gene TRBV15 combines with J gene TRBJ1-2; no firm D call. Germline V CDR1 and CDR2: LNHNV, YYDKDF (reference sequence). V lost 0 bases and J lost 6, with 14 bases in between. The CDR3 has 15 residues. The CDR3 loop is CATSRDRGSPHGYTF. The CDR3 DNA sequence: TGTGCCACCAGCAGAGATCGGGGTTCCCCCCATGGCTACACCTTC.

The rearrangement uses TRBV29-1 and TRBJ2-3; tentatively, D is TRBD1 (5 bases). This CDR3 spans 14 amino acids. With 7 bases removed from V and 6 bases from J, the gap between germline ends came to 20 bases. In germline, CDR1 is SQVTM, CDR2 ANQGSEA. Written as DNA, the CDR3 is TGCAGCGCCCAAAGGGGCCGGGCAGGGGATACGCAGTATTTT. It specifies CSAQRGRAGDTQYF.